This T cell receptor beta chain was obtained from a study of blood T cells in healthy people across ages. Overall study results and limits: Whereas aged donors had fewer naive CD4+ cells, long-lived donors had more of them and higher diversity. A conclusive naive versus antigen-experienced comparison was prevented by the unsorted PBMCs.

A J-beta primer mix and a sample-barcoded 5' primer were used in a second PCR of about 7 to 12 cycles. Each cDNA molecule was tagged by a template-switch adaptor with 12 random nucleotides. TCRdb passed the 5' RACE reads through MiXCR, listing each CDR3 protein once. The sample has around 280,000 distinct CDR3 sequences, around 30% seen once. This clonotype was seen a handful of times. As yet, its antigen is unknown. The study isolated at least 7 million PBMCs from each sample. The V and J ends lost 3 bases and 6 bases respectively, with 14 bases between them. Germline assignment: CDR1 MNHNS and CDR2 SASEGT. The CDR3 has 14 amino acids.

The TCR originated in a woman aged 70-85 years in good health. Source material: blood. This chain connects TRBV6-1 to TRBJ1-1; TRBD1 might be the D (5 bases). CDR3 amino acids: CASSELGGSAEAFF. The CDR3 nucleotides are TGTGCCAGCAGTGAGTTGGGGGGATCCGCTGAAGCTTTCTTT.